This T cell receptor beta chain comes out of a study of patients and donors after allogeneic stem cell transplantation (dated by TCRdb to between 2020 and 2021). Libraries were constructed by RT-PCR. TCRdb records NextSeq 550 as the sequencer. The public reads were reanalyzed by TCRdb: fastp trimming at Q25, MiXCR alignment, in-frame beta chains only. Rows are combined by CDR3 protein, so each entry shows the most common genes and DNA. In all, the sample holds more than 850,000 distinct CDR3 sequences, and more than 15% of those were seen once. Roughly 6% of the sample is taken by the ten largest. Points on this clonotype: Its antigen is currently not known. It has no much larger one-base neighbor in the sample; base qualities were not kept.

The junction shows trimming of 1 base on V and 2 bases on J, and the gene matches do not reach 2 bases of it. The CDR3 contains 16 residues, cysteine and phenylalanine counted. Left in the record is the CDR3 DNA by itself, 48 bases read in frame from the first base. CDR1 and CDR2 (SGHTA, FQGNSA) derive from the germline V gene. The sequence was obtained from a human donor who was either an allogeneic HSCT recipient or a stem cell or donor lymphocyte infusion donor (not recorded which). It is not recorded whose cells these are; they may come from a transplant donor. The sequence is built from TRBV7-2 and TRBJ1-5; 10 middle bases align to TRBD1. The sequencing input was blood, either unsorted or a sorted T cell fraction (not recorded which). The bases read TGTGCCAGCAGCTTAGTTGGGACAGGGGGCAATCAGCCCCAGCATTTT. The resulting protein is CASSLVGTGGNQPQHF. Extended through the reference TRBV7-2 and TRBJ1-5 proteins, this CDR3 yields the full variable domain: GAGVSQSPSNKVTEKGKDVELRCDPISGHTALYWYRQSLGQGLEFLIYFQGNSAPDKSGLPSDRFSAERTGGSVSTLTIQRTQQEDSAVYLCASSLVGTGGNQPQHFGDGTRLSIL.